These 8 T cell receptor beta chains were all obtained from the same sample, sequenced in a study of vaccination and CD4 T cells after COVID-19. Their specific antigens are unknown. This sample's treatment: approximately 9-day PBMC culture with coronavirus spike peptide pools or control peptides (ViraFEST assay). An Oncomine TCR Beta short-read assay was used to sequence the DNA from cultured CD4+ T cells. TCRdb used MiXCR to reprocess the PCR reads, holding one entry per CDR3 protein. Here the sample spans roughly 19,000 distinct CDR3 sequences, 56% being singletons. The specimen was CD4+ T cells from blood, cultured in vitro. These receptors all stem from a human donor who had recovered from COVID-19.

The gene calls are TRBV6-5 and TRBJ2-3; D might be TRBD1 (6 bases). Germline assignment: CDR1 MNHEY and CDR2 SVGAGI. The CDR3 spans 15 residues. The germline V and J ends were trimmed by 2 bases and 4 bases, with 13 bases remaining between them. DNA of the CDR3: TGTGCCAGCAGTTACGGCATCCCAGGGGCAGATACGCAGTATTTT. This encodes CASSYGIPGADTQYF.

This clonotype was counted only a few times. This rearrangement joins TRBV7-2 to TRBJ1-1, with D unresolved. This CDR3 contains 15 residues. CDR1 SGHTA and CDR2 FQGNSA come from the germline V gene. V dropped 6 bases and J dropped 0 bases, with 14 bases sitting between them. The CDR3 loop is CASRPSGPLNTEAFF. CDR3 sequence (DNA): TGTGCCAGCAGACCCTCCGGGCCCCTGAACACTGAAGCTTTCTTT. The entire variable domain, with the rest obtained from reference TRBV7-2 and TRBJ1-1, is as follows: GAGVSQSPSNKVTEKGKDVELRCDPISGHTALYWYRQSLGQGLEFLIYFQGNSAPDKSGLPSDRFSAERTGGSVSTLTIQRTQQEDSAVYLCASRPSGPLNTEAFFGQGTRLTVV.

This clonotype ranks as medium-sized. The chain is built from TRBV7-6 and TRBJ2-3; no clear D gene. The CDR3 is 14 amino acids. The V and J ends lost 1 base and 1 base respectively, with 6 bases between them. Germline-derived CDR1 and CDR2 are SGHVS and FNYEAQ. In DNA, the CDR3 is TGTGCCAGCAGCTTAGTAGGCGGCACAGATACGCAGTATTTT. Translation gives CASSLVGGTDTQYF.

The V call is TRBV20-1, the J call TRBJ2-5; 8 bases are a match to TRBD2. V was pared by 0 bases and J by 1 base, with 4 bases of the junction left unmatched. The germline V gene encodes CDR1 DFQATT and CDR2 SNEGSKA (reference sequence). The CDR3 length is 15 residues. CDR3: CSARDASGFQETQYF. CDR3 DNA: TGCAGTGCTAGAGACGCTAGCGGGTTCCAAGAGACCCAGTACTTC.

The rearrangement uses TRBV11-3 and TRBJ2-5; 9 bases map to TRBD2. In germline, CDR1 is SGHNT, CDR2 YENEEA. The length of the CDR3 is 15 residues. V shed 6 bases and J 4 bases; nucleotides not matched to a gene: 9. The CDR3 loop is CASSPLAGRGETQYF. The CDR3 DNA reads as TGTGCCAGCAGTCCCCTAGCGGGACGAGGAGAGACCCAGTACTTC.

The rearrangement joins TRBV18 to TRBJ2-7, with D possibly TRBD2 on 6 matching bases. The CDR3 has 13 residues. Germline loops: CDR1 KGHSH, CDR2 LQKENI. Trimming shortened V by 4 bases and J by 2 bases, and 9 bases separated the two germline ends. This CDR3 is CASSRGGTYEQYF. CDR3 DNA sequence: TGTGCCAGCTCACGGGGCGGGACCTACGAGCAGTACTTC.

As DNA, the CDR3 is TGTGCCAGCAGCTTAACCGGGACTAGGGAGACCCAGTACTTC. Translation gives CASSLTGTRETQYF. The chain combines TRBV7-2 with TRBJ2-5, with TRBD2 identical over 8 bases. Germline CDR1 reads SGHTA; CDR2 reads FQGNSA. The trim removed 2 bases at V and 5 bases at J, leaving 4 bases unmatched. The length of the CDR3 is 14 residues.

The genes are TRBV27 and TRBJ2-5; D might be TRBD1 (6 bases). Trimming left V 5 bases short and J 5 bases short, with 15 bases between. Germline V CDR1 and CDR2: MNHEY, SMNVEV (reference sequence). The CDR3 sequence is 14 residues long. Here the CDR3 DNA reads TGTGCCAGCAGTCCCGTGACAGGACAGGAGACCCAGTACTTC. Encoded protein: CASSPVTGQETQYF.